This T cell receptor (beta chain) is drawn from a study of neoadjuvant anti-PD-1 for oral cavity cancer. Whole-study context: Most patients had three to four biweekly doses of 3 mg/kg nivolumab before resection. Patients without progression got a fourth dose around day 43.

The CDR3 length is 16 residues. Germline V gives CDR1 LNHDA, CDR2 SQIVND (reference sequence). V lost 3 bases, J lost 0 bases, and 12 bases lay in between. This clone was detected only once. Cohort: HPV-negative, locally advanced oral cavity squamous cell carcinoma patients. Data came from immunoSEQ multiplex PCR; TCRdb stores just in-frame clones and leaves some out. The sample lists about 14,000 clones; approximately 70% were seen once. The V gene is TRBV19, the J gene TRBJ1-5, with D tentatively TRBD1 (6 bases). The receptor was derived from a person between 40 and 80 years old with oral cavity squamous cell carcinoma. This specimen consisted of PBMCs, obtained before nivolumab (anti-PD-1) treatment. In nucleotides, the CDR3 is TGTGCCAGTAGTATGGGGGGCCGACCTAGCAATCAGCCCCAGCATTTT. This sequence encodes CASSMGGRPSNQPQHF.